Detailed here is one TCR beta chain. The source of the sample is a study of technical replicates of blood from several donors. The ends were cut back, 2 bases at V and 0 bases at J, with 14 bases in the middle. The CDR3 has 16 residues. Germline CDR1 and CDR2: MDHEN and SYDVKM. The repertoire was sequenced with immunoSEQ multiplex PCR; TCRdb's copy has only in-frame clones and lacks some. The repertoire holds 75,000 to 100,000 clones, approximately 94% seen once, with over 0.25% in the top ten. The gene calls are TRBV28 and TRBJ2-7; D ambiguous. The sample comprised T cells isolated from PBMCs. The source of this sequence is a human donor in good health. The CDR3 DNA sequence: TGTGCCAGCAGTTTACAATACGGCGGAGACTCCTACGAGCAGTACTTC. Amino acid sequence: CASSLQYGGDSYEQYF. The full variable domain, in which reference TRBV28 and TRBJ2-7 provide the parts outside the CDR3, is DVKVTQSSRYLVKRTGEKVFLECVQDMDHENMFWYRQDPGLGLRLIYFSYDVKMKEKGDIPEGYSVSREKKERFSLILESASTNQTSMYLCASSLQYGGDSYEQYFGPGTRLTVT.